The 23 T cell receptor beta chains below all came from one sample that was sequenced in a study of T cell repertoires in cytomegalovirus infection. MiXCR, run by TCRdb on the reads, gives a single entry per CDR3 protein. The table shows some 700,000 distinct CDR3 sequences, with 35% occurring only once. The sample taken for sequencing was PBMCs. The receptors come from a human donor in good health (CMV status not recorded). Some clones in this sample may be carry-over from other donors' samples.

The rearrangement joins TRBV7-2 to TRBJ2-1; TRBD2 aligns across 9 bases. Germline V gene sequence: CDR1 SGHTA, CDR2 FQGNSA. The V gene end was trimmed by 3 bases and the J gene end by 10 bases; junction bases not matched to a gene: 7. This CDR3 contains 14 residues. The CDR3 sequence: CASSLGGSGREQFF. The DNA of the CDR3 is TGTGCCAGCAGCTTGGGGGGGAGCGGGAGGGAGCAGTTCTTC.

This chain joins TRBV20-1 and TRBJ2-5; D is unresolved. This CDR3 comprises 19 residues. Deletions cut 3 bases from V and 5 bases from J, with 31 bases between. Germline assignment: CDR1 DFQATT and CDR2 SNEGSKA (reference sequence). The CDR3 DNA follows: TGCAGTGCTAGTGCTACAGACCACGAAGGGTTATTACTTAGTGAGACCCAGTACTTC. Its protein is CSASATDHEGLLLSETQYF.

This chain links TRBV2 with TRBJ2-1; D not resolved. Germline CDR1 reads SNHLY; CDR2 reads FYNNEI. V was trimmed by 2 bases and J by 7 bases, leaving 9 bases between them. The CDR3 has 13 amino acids. The CDR3 spells CASSELSRNEQFF. The CDR3 bases are TGTGCCAGCAGTGAACTGTCGAGGAATGAGCAGTTCTTC.

This chain uses TRBV5-5 with TRBJ1-5; D might be TRBD1 (5 bases). The CDR3 covers 18 residues. Looked up from germline, CDR1 is SGHKS and CDR2 is YYEKEE (reference sequence). V was shortened by 4 bases and J by 3 bases, with 23 bases between the two germline ends. CDR3 sequence: CASSPGSAEGTLNQPQHF. CDR3 nucleotides: TGTGCCAGCAGCCCAGGATCGGCGGAAGGGACTCTCAATCAGCCCCAGCATTTT.

The V and J genes are TRBV20-1 and TRBJ2-3; 10 bases are shared with TRBD2. Germline V lookup: CDR1 DFQATT, CDR2 SNEGSKA (reference sequence). Unmatched junction bases numbered 8, after V lost 3 bases and J lost 5 bases. The CDR3 has 15 amino acids. This CDR3 is CSASTLAGGVDTQYF. CDR3 nucleotide sequence: TGCAGTGCTAGCACTTTAGCGGGAGGTGTAGATACGCAGTATTTT.

This clonotype was detected only once. The CDR3 DNA sequence: TGTGCCAGCAGCCCCGTAGACAGGGTCGGACCTTTCTTT. Translated: CASSPVDRVGPFF. The V call is TRBV7-2, the J call TRBJ1-1; 7 nucleotides line up with TRBD1. The CDR3 is 13 residues long. V was pared by 5 bases and J by 12 bases, with 12 bases of the junction left unmatched. The germline V gene has CDR1 SGHTA and CDR2 FQGNSA.

V is TRBV28 and J is TRBJ1-5; D may be TRBD1 (6 bases). V was shortened by 4 bases and J by 5 bases, with 12 bases between the two germline ends. Germline V gene lookup returns CDR1 MDHEN and CDR2 SYDVKM. The CDR3 totals 14 residues. CDR3 sequence reads: CASSYPRGYQPQHF. The CDR3 nucleotides read TGTGCCAGCAGTTATCCCAGGGGCTATCAGCCCCAGCATTTT.

The chain has TRBV7-9 and TRBJ2-3; D possibly corresponds to TRBD2 (5 bases). The CDR3 length is 15 residues. Trimming left V 8 bases short and J 0 bases short, with 15 bases between. The germline CDR1 and CDR2 sequences are SEHNR and FQNEAQ (reference sequence). The CDR3 DNA is TGTGCCAGCCGAAAACTAGACTTAAGCACAGATACGCAGTATTTT. It encodes CASRKLDLSTDTQYF. The full variable domain, in which reference TRBV7-9 and TRBJ2-3 provide the parts outside the CDR3, is DTGVSQNPRHKITKRGQNVTFRCDPISEHNRLYWYRQTLGQGPEFLTYFQNEAQLEKSRLLSDRFSAERPKGSFSTLEIQRTEQGDSAMYLCASRKLDLSTDTQYFGPGTRLTVL.

The sample holds one count of this clonotype. Given the absence of the conserved phenylalanine or tryptophan at the CDR3 end, a read error is likely. This chain joins TRBV3-1 and TRBJ1-2, with D possibly matching TRBD1 (6 bases). The V end lost 5 bases, the J end lost 2 bases, and 15 bases lay between the germline ends. The CDR3 has 15 residues. In germline, CDR1 is LGHDT, CDR2 YNNKEL (reference sequence). The CDR3 DNA follows: TGTGCCAGCAGCTCACGACAGGTTAAGAACTATGGCTACACCTTA. It is translated as CASSSRQVKNYGYTL.

The chain uses TRBV5-1 and TRBJ2-3; the match to TRBD1 covers 8 bases. Unmatched junction bases numbered 3, after V lost 2 bases and J lost 1 base. Germline V gene data show CDR1 as SGHRS and CDR2 as YFSETQ. The CDR3 sequence is 15 residues long. Here the CDR3 reads CASSLQGDRTDTQYF. CDR3 nucleotides: TGCGCCAGCAGCTTACAGGGGGACCGCACAGATACGCAGTATTTT.

This chain links TRBV7-3 with TRBJ2-3; 9 positions agree with TRBD2. This CDR3 is built from 15 residues. V was pared by 4 bases and J by 2 bases, with 4 bases of the junction left unmatched. Germline-derived CDR1 and CDR2 are SGHTA and FQGTGA. CDR3 protein: CASSSRGGYTDTQYF. The CDR3 DNA reads as TGTGCCAGCAGCTCGCGGGGGGGCTACACAGATACGCAGTATTTT.

Comments on this clonotype: A much larger clone lies a single base off, so this may be a read error. V and J are TRBV7-8 and TRBJ2-7; either TRBD1 or TRBD2 may supply D (5 bases each). V lost 5 bases and J lost 9, with 20 bases in between. The CDR3 has 14 amino acids. Per the germline V gene, CDR1 is SGHVS and CDR2 is FQNEAQ. For the CDR3, the DNA is TGTGCCAGCAGCGCTGAGCCGGGTCCGAGGGGGCAGTACTTC. Amino acids: CASSAEPGPRGQYF.

This clonotype turned up a few times. The chain uses TRBV6-5 and TRBJ2-7; no definite D call. V lost 5 bases to trimming and J lost 0 bases, with 8 bases between them. The CDR3 is 13 amino acids. The germline CDR1 and CDR2 sequences are MNHEY and SVGAGI. The CDR3 region is CASSPRPSYEQYF. The CDR3 bases are TGTGCCAGCAGTCCGCGTCCCTCCTACGAGCAGTACTTC.

V gene TRBV5-4 combines with J gene TRBJ1-4, with D hard to call. The CDR3 extends over 15 amino acids. CDR1 SGHNT and CDR2 YYREEE come from the germline V gene (reference sequence). The V gene lost 4 bases and the J gene lost 3 bases, with 13 bases spanning the gap. The CDR3 coding sequence is TGTGCCAGCAGCCCCGGCCGGACCCCTAATGAAAAACTGTTTTTT. Translation gives CASSPGRTPNEKLFF.

This clonotype was counted only a few times. The rearrangement links TRBV7-8 to TRBJ1-2; no firm D call. Per germline, CDR1 SGHVS and CDR2 FQNEAQ. V lost 3 bases and J lost 8, with 13 bases in between. This CDR3 has 13 residues. In nucleotides, the CDR3 is TGTGCCAGCAGCTTCTACAAGGTGGACGGCTACACCTTC. Residues: CASSFYKVDGYTF. Complete variable domain (other parts from reference TRBV7-8 and TRBJ1-2): GAGVSQSPRYKVAKRGQDVALRCDPISGHVSLFWYQQALGQGPEFLTYFQNEAQLDKSGLPSDRFFAERPEGSVSTLKIQRTQQEDSAVYLCASSFYKVDGYTFGSGTRLTVV.

This clonotype was seen a few times. The gene calls are TRBV19 and TRBJ2-6; 9 bases line up with TRBD1. V shed 11 bases, J shed 4 bases, and the junction held 9 bases outside the gene matches. The length of the CDR3 is 15 residues. CDR1 LNHDA and CDR2 SQIVND come from the germline V gene (reference sequence). The chain's CDR3 is CAGTQGAVGANVLTF. CDR3 sequence (DNA): TGTGCCGGAACACAGGGGGCGGTCGGGGCCAACGTCCTGACTTTC.

The genes are TRBV7-2 and TRBJ2-5, with TRBD2 matching 10 bases. Trimming cost V 1 base and J 5 bases; bases outside gene matches: 10. Germline assignment: CDR1 SGHTA and CDR2 FQGNSA. This CDR3 is built from 17 residues. CDR3 nucleotides: TGTGCCAGCAGCTTAGAGCGGGGGGGCCTTAGGTATGAGACCCAGTACTTC. The encoded protein is CASSLERGGLRYETQYF.

This rearrangement joins TRBV7-2 to TRBJ2-2; 8 bases agree with TRBD2. CDR1 and CDR2 (germline): SGHTA, FQGNSA. The CDR3 totals 17 residues. V was clipped by 9 bases and J by 4 bases; unmatched bases: 16. The CDR3 is CARSPAVTSVFTGELFF. CDR3 sequence (DNA): TGTGCCAGAAGCCCGGCGGTGACTAGCGTATTCACCGGGGAGCTGTTTTTT. Complete variable domain (other parts from reference TRBV7-2 and TRBJ2-2): GAGVSQSPSNKVTEKGKDVELRCDPISGHTALYWYRQSLGQGLEFLIYFQGNSAPDKSGLPSDRFSAERTGGSVSTLTIQRTQQEDSAVYLCARSPAVTSVFTGELFFGEGSRLTVL.

This clonotype was detected ten times or more. This chain links TRBV7-2 with TRBJ2-7, with D perhaps TRBD2 (6 bases). The V gene lost 4 bases and the J gene lost 7 bases, with 11 bases spanning the gap. Germline values: CDR1 SGHTA, CDR2 FQGNSA. The CDR3 sequence is 12 residues long. This chain's CDR3 is CASSSGRGEQYF. The CDR3 nucleotides are TGTGCCAGCAGCTCGGGCCGGGGGGAGCAGTACTTC.

The table lists this clonotype with a count of one. The J gene is TRBJ2-3, the V gene TRBV5-4; the D gene is possibly TRBD1 (6 bases). CDR1 is SGHNT and CDR2 is YYREEE in the germline V gene (reference sequence). CDR3 length: 14 residues. Trimming cost V 3 bases and J 8 bases, with 16 bases left between them. CDR3 amino acids: CASSSDSKSATQYF. For the CDR3, the DNA is TGTGCCAGCAGCTCGGACAGTAAATCGGCTACGCAGTATTTT. Variable domain in full (rest from reference TRBV5-4 and TRBJ2-3): ETGVTQSPTHLIKTRGQQVTLRCSSQSGHNTVSWYQQALGQGPQFIFQYYREEENGRGNFPPRFSGLQFPNYSSELNVNALELDDSALYLCASSSDSKSATQYFGPGTRLTVL.

This clonotype was recorded a few times. The chain joins TRBV28 to TRBJ1-4; possibly TRBD1 for D (5 bases). Per germline, CDR1 MDHEN and CDR2 SYDVKM. V lost 5 bases, J lost 6 bases, and 13 bases lay in between. CDR3 length: 14 residues. The CDR3 bases are TGTGCCAGCAGTCAGACAGACTTATATGAAAAACTGTTTTTT. This codes for CASSQTDLYEKLFF.

There are many counts of this clonotype. The V call is TRBV7-9, the J call TRBJ2-1, with D possibly matching TRBD2 (6 bases). This CDR3 has 14 amino acids. V dropped 0 bases and J dropped 5 bases, with 8 bases sitting between them. Per germline, CDR1 SEHNR and CDR2 FQNEAQ (reference sequence). The CDR3 DNA reads as TGTGCCAGCAGCTTAGCCAGCGGGCACAATGAGCAGTTCTTC. Protein: CASSLASGHNEQFF.

This clonotype was found many times. The chain has TRBV7-2 and TRBJ2-7; the match to TRBD2 covers 7 bases. The V segment lost 1 base and the J segment 5 bases; nucleotides outside the gene matches: 5. This CDR3 contains 14 residues. Looked up from germline, CDR1 is SGHTA and CDR2 is FQGNSA. For the CDR3, the DNA is TGTGCCAGCAGCTTAGGAGTCGCGGGGGACGAGCAGTACTTC. This codes for CASSLGVAGDEQYF.